Listed here is a single T cell receptor (beta chain). The antigen is unknown. A second roughly 6 to 12 cycle PCR used barcoded and J-beta primers. Each cDNA molecule, via a template-switch adaptor with 12 random nucleotides, was tagged. TCRdb independently ran MiXCR on the 5' RACE reads; one entry per CDR3 protein. This sample has about 1.5 million distinct CDR3 sequences; under 55% occur once, and the top ten carry less than 5%. These data are taken from a study of blood T cells in healthy people across ages. Trimming pared 2 bases from V and 0 bases from J, leaving 10 bases between. Germline V CDR1 and CDR2: SGHTA, FQGNSA. The CDR3 has 15 amino acids. Findings and caveats of the study: Per million T cells, TCR beta diversity dropped roughly linearly as age increased.

This chain connects TRBV7-2 to TRBJ1-1, with D unresolved. Source material: blood. This receptor was obtained from a woman under 30 in good health. CDR3 nucleotides: TGTGCCAGCAGCTTAATGGTACAAATGAACACTGAAGCTTTCTTT. It codes for CASSLMVQMNTEAFF.